A selection of T cell receptor beta chains follows, all from one sample in a study of naive and memory T cell subsets. TCRdb re-called the UMI-ligation and nested PCR reads with MiXCR, one entry per CDR3 protein. The sample lists approximately 82,000 distinct CDR3 sequences; 7% to 7.5% were seen once. Specimen: central memory CD4+ T cells from blood. These receptors originate from a human donor in good health. Both conserved end residues are part of each CDR3. The order of the fields is D gene, J gene, CDR3 length, clone size, V gene, CDR3 protein, CDR3 DNA. The D gene is left open where the match is weak. Not every row has a clone size; where given, it reads once, few, many or a size class.

d_call: TRBD1
j_call: TRBJ2-7
cdr3_length: 11
clone_size: few
v_call: TRBV5-1
cdr3_aa: CASSSQGHKYF
cdr3_nt: TGCGCCAGCAGCTCACAGGGGCACAAGTACTTC

d_call: TRBD2
j_call: TRBJ2-3
cdr3_length: 15
clone_size: few
v_call: TRBV20-1
cdr3_aa: CSARILAGGTDTQYF
cdr3_nt: TGCAGTGCTAGGATCCTAGCGGGGGGCACAGATACGCAGTATTTT

d_call: TRBD1
j_call: TRBJ1-5
cdr3_length: 14
clone_size: many
v_call: TRBV2
cdr3_aa: CASSLDRVNQPQHF
cdr3_nt: TGTGCCAGCAGCCTGGACAGGGTTAATCAGCCCCAGCATTTT

d_call: TRBD2
j_call: TRBJ2-1
cdr3_length: 15
clone_size: few
v_call: TRBV9
cdr3_aa: CASSASGGARGEQFF
cdr3_nt: TGTGCCAGCAGCGCCTCGGGAGGGGCGCGGGGAGAGCAGTTCTTC

d_call: TRBD1
j_call: TRBJ1-1
cdr3_length: 12
clone_size: many
v_call: TRBV20-1
cdr3_aa: CSARRGQTVAFF
cdr3_nt: TGCAGTGCTAGAAGGGGGCAGACCGTGGCTTTCTTT

d_call: NA
j_call: TRBJ2-6
cdr3_length: 12
clone_size: many
v_call: TRBV20-1
cdr3_aa: CSARGGANVLTF
cdr3_nt: TGCAGTGCTAGGGGTGGGGCCAACGTCCTGACTTTC

d_call: TRBD2
j_call: TRBJ2-1
cdr3_length: 17
clone_size: NA
v_call: TRBV20-1
cdr3_aa: CSARRRDGGRRSDEQFF
cdr3_nt: TGCAGTGCTAGACGCCGTGATGGCGGGAGGAGAAGCGATGAGCAGTTCTTC

d_call: NA
j_call: TRBJ2-5
cdr3_length: 16
clone_size: many
v_call: TRBV15
cdr3_aa: CATSRDNVRESETQYF
cdr3_nt: TGTGCCACCAGCAGAGATAATGTCAGGGAGAGCGAGACCCAGTACTTC

d_call: TRBD2
j_call: TRBJ2-4
cdr3_length: 16
clone_size: many
v_call: TRBV7-3
cdr3_aa: CASSSSSGSGKNIQYF
cdr3_nt: TGTGCCAGCAGCAGCTCTAGCGGATCGGGCAAAAACATTCAGTACTTC

d_call: NA
j_call: TRBJ1-2
cdr3_length: 13
clone_size: many
v_call: TRBV7-8
cdr3_aa: CASSSRTAYGYTF
cdr3_nt: TGTGCCAGCAGCTCGAGGACAGCCTATGGCTACACCTTC

d_call: NA
j_call: TRBJ1-4
cdr3_length: 10
clone_size: many
v_call: TRBV9
cdr3_aa: CAINRDGLFF
cdr3_nt: TGTGCCATCAATCGGGACGGACTGTTTTTT

d_call: TRBD1
j_call: TRBJ1-2
cdr3_length: 15
clone_size: many
v_call: TRBV4-1
cdr3_aa: CASSQNGRGTYGYTF
cdr3_nt: TGCGCCAGCAGCCAGAACGGCAGGGGGACCTATGGCTACACCTTC

d_call: NA
j_call: TRBJ1-4
cdr3_length: 14
clone_size: many
v_call: TRBV5-5
cdr3_aa: CASSFLMEAEKLFF
cdr3_nt: TGTGCCAGCAGCTTTCTTATGGAGGCTGAAAAACTGTTTTTT

d_call: NA
j_call: TRBJ2-7
cdr3_length: 12
clone_size: many
v_call: TRBV20-1
cdr3_aa: CSAPRENREQYF
cdr3_nt: TGCAGTGCCCCTCGGGAGAATCGCGAGCAGTACTTC

d_call: NA
j_call: TRBJ2-7
cdr3_length: 14
clone_size: NA
v_call: TRBV10-3
cdr3_aa: CAIRAGSTVDEQYF
cdr3_nt: TGTGCCATCAGGGCCGGATCCACGGTCGACGAGCAGTACTTC

d_call: NA
j_call: TRBJ1-4
cdr3_length: 14
clone_size: many
v_call: TRBV12-3/TRBV12-4
cdr3_aa: CASSLRDMNEKLFF
cdr3_nt: TGTGCCAGCAGTTTACGGGACATGAATGAAAAACTGTTTTTT

d_call: NA
j_call: TRBJ1-2
cdr3_length: 11
clone_size: many
v_call: TRBV6-6
cdr3_aa: CASSYGPSYTF
cdr3_nt: TGTGCCAGCAGTTACGGCCCGAGCTACACCTTC

d_call: NA
j_call: TRBJ2-7
cdr3_length: 16
clone_size: NA
v_call: TRBV5-5
cdr3_aa: CASSLYLQESSDEQYF
cdr3_nt: TGTGCCAGCAGCTTGTATTTACAGGAGTCTTCCGACGAGCAGTACTTC

d_call: NA
j_call: TRBJ1-2
cdr3_length: 14
clone_size: few
v_call: TRBV4-1
cdr3_aa: CASSQDAAYYGYTF
cdr3_nt: TGCGCCAGCAGCCAAGATGCAGCCTACTATGGCTACACCTTC

d_call: NA
j_call: TRBJ2-5
cdr3_length: 13
clone_size: many
v_call: TRBV18
cdr3_aa: CASSPRGQETQYF
cdr3_nt: TGTGCCAGCTCACCACGGGGGCAAGAGACCCAGTACTTC

d_call: TRBD2
j_call: TRBJ2-5
cdr3_length: 13
clone_size: many
v_call: TRBV20-1
cdr3_aa: CSGGTSAFGTQYF
cdr3_nt: TGCAGTGGGGGGACTAGCGCGTTTGGGACCCAGTACTTC

d_call: NA
j_call: TRBJ1-1
cdr3_length: 11
clone_size: many
v_call: TRBV12-3/TRBV12-4
cdr3_aa: CASSLTEEAFF
cdr3_nt: TGTGCCAGCAGCCTGACTGAAGAAGCTTTCTTT

d_call: NA
j_call: TRBJ2-5
cdr3_length: 16
clone_size: NA
v_call: TRBV9
cdr3_aa: CASSVGGSSIPETQYF
cdr3_nt: TGTGCCAGCAGCGTAGGGGGGTCAAGCATCCCAGAGACCCAGTACTTC

d_call: NA
j_call: TRBJ1-2
cdr3_length: 13
clone_size: many
v_call: TRBV6-2/TRBV6-3
cdr3_aa: CASSLRLTYGYTF
cdr3_nt: TGTGCCAGCAGCCTCAGATTGACCTATGGCTACACCTTC

d_call: NA
j_call: TRBJ1-3
cdr3_length: 15
clone_size: many
v_call: TRBV19
cdr3_aa: CASAPQQVFRNTIYF
cdr3_nt: TGTGCCAGTGCCCCCCAACAGGTTTTCCGGAACACCATATATTTT

d_call: TRBD1
j_call: TRBJ1-1
cdr3_length: 16
clone_size: few
v_call: TRBV4-3
cdr3_aa: CASSQALTGVGTEAFF
cdr3_nt: TGCGCCAGCAGCCAAGCCCTAACAGGGGTGGGGACTGAAGCTTTCTTT

d_call: TRBD1
j_call: TRBJ2-7
cdr3_length: 16
clone_size: few
v_call: TRBV18
cdr3_aa: CASSPLRTGSSYEQYF
cdr3_nt: TGTGCCAGCTCACCACTTAGGACAGGTTCCTCCTACGAGCAGTACTTC

d_call: TRBD1
j_call: TRBJ1-3
cdr3_length: 16
clone_size: NA
v_call: TRBV7-9
cdr3_aa: CASSGVGTGQKNTIYF
cdr3_nt: TGTGCCAGCAGCGGAGTTGGGACAGGGCAGAAAAACACCATATATTTT

d_call: TRBD1
j_call: TRBJ1-2
cdr3_length: 18
clone_size: many
v_call: TRBV13
cdr3_aa: CASSFETGGLRRNYGYTF
cdr3_nt: TGTGCCAGCAGCTTCGAAACAGGGGGCCTCCGCCGGAACTATGGCTACACCTTC

d_call: NA
j_call: TRBJ2-7
cdr3_length: 15
clone_size: NA
v_call: TRBV20-1
cdr3_aa: CSAKRRQFRIDEQYF
cdr3_nt: TGCAGTGCTAAACGCCGACAATTTAGAATAGACGAGCAGTACTTC

d_call: NA
j_call: TRBJ1-1
cdr3_length: 16
clone_size: many
v_call: TRBV4-3
cdr3_aa: CASSQDPQGGNTEAFF
cdr3_nt: TGCGCCAGCAGCCAAGACCCTCAAGGGGGGAACACTGAAGCTTTCTTT

d_call: NA
j_call: TRBJ1-2
cdr3_length: 15
clone_size: few
v_call: TRBV6-2/TRBV6-3
cdr3_aa: CASSYSWGLDYGYTF
cdr3_nt: TGTGCCAGCAGTTACTCGTGGGGGTTGGACTATGGCTACACCTTC

d_call: NA
j_call: TRBJ2-7
cdr3_length: 13
clone_size: NA
v_call: TRBV20-1
cdr3_aa: CSALPGSGYERYF
cdr3_nt: TGCAGTGCTCTCCCGGGGAGTGGGTACGAGCGGTACTTC

d_call: NA
j_call: TRBJ2-3
cdr3_length: 13
clone_size: many
v_call: TRBV2
cdr3_aa: CASNQRGTDTQYF
cdr3_nt: TGTGCCAGCAACCAGCGGGGCACAGATACGCAGTATTTT

d_call: NA
j_call: TRBJ1-6
cdr3_length: 15
clone_size: NA
v_call: TRBV5-6
cdr3_aa: CASRIRSSYNSPLHF
cdr3_nt: TGTGCCAGTCGAATCAGGAGCTCCTATAATTCACCCCTCCACTTT

d_call: NA
j_call: TRBJ2-5
cdr3_length: 13
clone_size: NA
v_call: TRBV5-6
cdr3_aa: CASSRTIQETQYF
cdr3_nt: TGTGCCAGCAGCCGAACGATCCAAGAGACCCAGTACTTC

d_call: NA
j_call: TRBJ2-3
cdr3_length: 14
clone_size: many
v_call: TRBV20-1
cdr3_aa: CSASPGERADTQYF
cdr3_nt: TGCAGTGCTAGTCCAGGAGAACGGGCAGATACGCAGTATTTT

d_call: NA
j_call: TRBJ1-6
cdr3_length: 15
clone_size: NA
v_call: TRBV7-2
cdr3_aa: CASSLERGNSSPLHF
cdr3_nt: TGTGCCAGCAGCTTAGAACGGGGAAACTCTTCACCCCTCCACTTT

d_call: NA
j_call: TRBJ2-1
cdr3_length: 14
clone_size: many
v_call: TRBV2
cdr3_aa: CASRPGQAYNEQFF
cdr3_nt: TGTGCCAGCAGACCGGGGCAGGCATACAATGAGCAGTTCTTC

d_call: NA
j_call: TRBJ1-5
cdr3_length: 13
clone_size: NA
v_call: TRBV20-1
cdr3_aa: CSAMGGAGQPQHF
cdr3_nt: TGCAGTGCTATGGGGGGCGCAGGTCAGCCCCAGCATTTT

d_call: NA
j_call: TRBJ2-3
cdr3_length: 14
clone_size: few
v_call: TRBV20-1
cdr3_aa: CSASLTQRSDTQYF
cdr3_nt: TGCAGTGCTAGTTTGACCCAAAGATCCGATACGCAGTATTTT

d_call: NA
j_call: TRBJ2-3
cdr3_length: 16
clone_size: many
v_call: TRBV28
cdr3_aa: CASRHSKTLSTDTQYF
cdr3_nt: TGTGCCAGCAGACACTCGAAGACCCTCAGCACAGATACGCAGTATTTT

d_call: TRBD2
j_call: TRBJ2-1
cdr3_length: 14
clone_size: many
v_call: TRBV7-3
cdr3_aa: CASSSGLAGDEQFF
cdr3_nt: TGTGCCAGCAGCTCTGGACTAGCGGGGGATGAGCAGTTCTTC

d_call: TRBD1
j_call: TRBJ2-7
cdr3_length: 13
clone_size: few
v_call: TRBV20-1
cdr3_aa: CSAPGTGRNEQYF
cdr3_nt: TGCAGTGCTCCCGGGACAGGGCGAAACGAGCAGTACTTC

d_call: NA
j_call: TRBJ1-4
cdr3_length: 13
clone_size: many
v_call: TRBV7-2
cdr3_aa: CASSRPTDEKLFF
cdr3_nt: TGTGCCAGCAGTCGGCCCACAGATGAAAAACTGTTTTTT

d_call: NA
j_call: TRBJ2-7
cdr3_length: 13
clone_size: many
v_call: TRBV29-1
cdr3_aa: CSVEQRRGYEQYF
cdr3_nt: TGCAGCGTTGAACAGAGGCGAGGGTACGAGCAGTACTTC

d_call: NA
j_call: TRBJ1-6
cdr3_length: 19
clone_size: many
v_call: TRBV4-2
cdr3_aa: CASSQVGRGGFSYNSPLHF
cdr3_nt: TGTGCCAGCAGCCAAGTCGGTCGAGGGGGATTCTCCTATAATTCACCCCTCCACTTT

d_call: TRBD1
j_call: TRBJ2-2
cdr3_length: 15
clone_size: NA
v_call: TRBV27
cdr3_aa: CASGLTGTGNRELFF
cdr3_nt: TGTGCCAGCGGATTAACCGGGACAGGGAACAGGGAGCTGTTTTTT

d_call: TRBD1
j_call: TRBJ2-7
cdr3_length: 16
clone_size: few
v_call: TRBV7-9
cdr3_aa: CASSPSTGGWPDEQYF
cdr3_nt: TGTGCCAGCAGCCCCTCAACAGGGGGGTGGCCTGACGAGCAGTACTTC

d_call: TRBD2
j_call: TRBJ2-7
cdr3_length: 14
clone_size: NA
v_call: TRBV19
cdr3_aa: CASSIQLAGYEQYF
cdr3_nt: TGTGCCAGTAGTATACAACTAGCGGGATACGAGCAGTACTTC